The 26 T cell receptor beta chains given below trace back to one sample, sequenced in a study of shared clonotypes between healthy human individuals. Profiling relied on immunoSEQ multiplex PCR, and the TCRdb table lists in-frame clones only, not all of them. The data hold almost 750,000 clones, with 55% to 75% observed a single time. What was sequenced was memory CD4+ T cells sorted from blood. This sample's subset: CD45RA-negative fraction. These receptors were obtained from a woman aged 25 to 39 in good health.

The rearrangement uses TRBV19 and TRBJ2-7, with unresolved D. The V and J ends lost 3 bases and 1 base respectively, with 19 bases between them. The CDR3 covers 17 residues. CDR1 and CDR2 (germline): LNHDA, SQIVND (reference sequence). Here the CDR3 reads CASSMQSSRTVSYEQYF. CDR3 sequence (DNA): TGTGCCAGTAGTATGCAGTCATCGAGGACGGTATCCTACGAGCAGTACTTC.

This chain connects TRBV5-1 to TRBJ2-2; TRBD2 might be the D (5 bases). This CDR3 is built from 16 residues. CDR1 is SGHRS and CDR2 is YFSETQ in the germline V gene. V dropped 4 bases and J dropped 5 bases, with 18 bases sitting between them. CDR3 residues: CASSNVAGGGTGELFF. CDR3 DNA sequence: TGCGCCAGCAGCAATGTGGCCGGAGGCGGGACCGGGGAGCTGTTTTTT.

The chain links TRBV5-4 to TRBJ2-5; D gene uncertain. Germline assignment: CDR1 SGHNT and CDR2 YYREEE (reference sequence). The length of the CDR3 is 14 residues. The V end lost 2 bases, the J end lost 2 bases, and 10 bases lay between the germline ends. The CDR3 region has the DNA TGTGCCAGCAGCTTACGTACTTCACAAGAGACCCAGTACTTC. Translating gives CASSLRTSQETQYF.

CDR3 sequence reads: CASSQVRTVNEQYF. Here the CDR3 DNA reads TGCGCCAGCAGTCAAGTACGGACAGTGAACGAGCAGTACTTC. V is TRBV23-1 and J is TRBJ2-7; possibly TRBD1 for D (6 bases). TRBV23-1 is labeled an ORF, and its function is uncertain. The CDR3 totals 14 residues. V was clipped by 2 bases and J by 5 bases, with 13 bases between them.

The chain carries TRBV6-5 and TRBJ1-5; TRBD1 agrees at 10 bases. The CDR3 consists of 15 residues. V shed 5 bases, J shed 6 bases, and the junction held 7 bases outside the gene matches. Germline V gives CDR1 MNHEY, CDR2 SVGAGI. CDR3: CASSRQGASGQPQHF. The DNA of the CDR3 is TGTGCCAGCAGTCGACAGGGGGCGTCCGGTCAGCCCCAGCATTTT.

V and J are TRBV28 and TRBJ2-7, with 7 positions matching TRBD2. Germline CDR1 reads MDHEN; CDR2 reads SYDVKM. The CDR3 is made up of 14 amino acids. V shed 8 bases, J shed 1 base, and the junction held 8 bases outside the gene matches. The CDR3 nucleotides are TGTGCCAGCCGGCGGGGGACCGGATCCTACGAGCAGTACTTC. Encoded protein: CASRRGTGSYEQYF.

This rearrangement joins TRBV7-6 to TRBJ2-7, with 8 bases lining up with TRBD2. The junction had 6 bases not matched to a gene; V was cut back by 5 bases and J by 0 bases. In germline, CDR1 is SGHVS, CDR2 FNYEAQ. The length of the CDR3 is 15 residues. CDR3 in DNA: TGTGCCAGCAGCGTACTAGCGGAGAGCTCCTACGAGCAGTACTTC. It translates to CASSVLAESSYEQYF.

The chain links TRBV4-2 to TRBJ2-1; D call uncertain. Trimming shortened V by 1 base and J by 6 bases, and 4 bases separated the two germline ends. In germline, CDR1 is LGHNA, CDR2 YNFKEQ. The CDR3 covers 12 residues. CDR3 bases: TGTGCCAGCAGCCAAGCCCTCAATGAGCAGTTCTTC. Residues: CASSQALNEQFF.

This clone was observed once. The chain is built from TRBV10-3 and TRBJ2-7; 8 positions match TRBD1. Per the germline V gene, CDR1 is ENHRY and CDR2 is SYGVKD. V shed 3 bases and J 3 bases; nucleotides not matched to a gene: 7. The CDR3 contains 15 residues. The CDR3 DNA is TGTGCCATCAGTGACGAAGGGACAGGAAACTACGAGCAGTACTTC. Protein sequence: CAISDEGTGNYEQYF.

The chain links TRBV6-5 to TRBJ1-5; 7 positions agree with TRBD1. The V and J ends lost 8 bases and 7 bases, in that order; junction bases with no gene match: 8. CDR3 length: 13 residues. Germline-derived CDR1 and CDR2 are MNHEY and SVGAGI. CDR3 region: CASDDRAGQPQHF. The DNA for the CDR3 is TGTGCCAGCGATGACAGGGCGGGCCAGCCCCAGCATTTT.

This chain links TRBV2 with TRBJ1-4; 7 bases are a match to TRBD1. This CDR3 is built from 15 residues. Per the germline V gene, CDR1 is SNHLY and CDR2 is FYNNEI. The J segment lost 5 bases and the V segment lost 5 bases, leaving 8 bases of the junction unmatched. Here the CDR3 DNA reads TGTGCCAGCAGTCGGAACAGGGGCGGGAATGAAAAACTGTTTTTT. This encodes CASSRNRGGNEKLFF.

The rearrangement joins TRBV6-6 to TRBJ2-7; no clear D gene. Germline V gene data show CDR1 as MNHNY and CDR2 as SVGAGI (reference sequence). CDR3 size: 13 residues. V gave up 2 bases and J gave up 4 bases, with 9 bases separating them. The CDR3: CASSYGFLYEQYF. Written as DNA, the CDR3 is TGTGCCAGCAGTTACGGCTTTTTATACGAGCAGTACTTC.

This chain links TRBV28 with TRBJ1-3, with D hard to call. The CDR3 is made up of 15 amino acids. The germline V gene encodes CDR1 MDHEN and CDR2 SYDVKM. Trimming took off 3 bases at V and 0 bases at J, with 9 bases between the two ends. The DNA for the CDR3 is TGTGCCAGCAGTTTGGAGGGATCCTCTGGAAACACCATATATTTT. It encodes CASSLEGSSGNTIYF.

This clone occurred once. V is TRBV12-2 and J is TRBJ1-5. TRBV12-2 is termed a pseudogene. The length of the CDR3 is 16 residues. The CDR3 sequence: CASRLAETGRDQPQHF. The CDR3 DNA follows: TGTGCAAGTCGCTTAGCTGAGACAGGGAGGGATCAGCCCCAGCATTTT.

The V gene is TRBV14, the J gene TRBJ2-1; 7 bases are shared with TRBD2. Trimming took 5 bases from V and 7 from J; bases not matched to a gene: 8. This CDR3 comprises 14 residues. Looked up from germline, CDR1 is SGHDN and CDR2 is FVKESK. The CDR3 region has the DNA TGTGCCAGCAGCAAGAGTATCGGGAGGAATGAGCAGTTCTTC. Translation: CASSKSIGRNEQFF.

V usage is TRBV5-1 and J usage is TRBJ1-1; weak D call: TRBD1 (5 bases). This CDR3 is built from 12 residues. CDR1 and CDR2 from the germline V gene are SGHRS and YFSETQ. Trimming took 3 bases from V and 5 from J, leaving 8 bases between them. CDR3 sequence (DNA): TGCGCCAGCAGCTCTGGGGGGACTGAAGCTTTCTTT. It is translated as CASSSGGTEAFF.

The rearrangement joins TRBV5-4 to TRBJ2-3; 9 bases line up with TRBD1. V shed 4 bases, J shed 3 bases, and the junction held 3 bases outside the gene matches. This CDR3 is built from 14 residues. In germline, CDR1 is SGHNT, CDR2 YYREEE (reference sequence). CDR3 nucleotide sequence: TGTGCCAGCAGCCGGGGACAGGGTACAGATACGCAGTATTTT. It yields the protein CASSRGQGTDTQYF.

The chain carries TRBV10-2 and TRBJ2-1; D unclear. The CDR3 has 12 residues. Per the germline V gene, CDR1 is WSHSY and CDR2 is SAAADI. V was shortened by 2 bases and J by 5 bases, with 4 bases between the two germline ends. The CDR3 DNA is TGCGCCAGCAGTGAGGGGAACAATGAGCAGTTCTTC. The encoded protein is CASSEGNNEQFF.

The rearrangement uses TRBV19 and TRBJ1-2; TRBD1 matches 9 bases. Germline V gene sequence: CDR1 LNHDA, CDR2 SQIVND (reference sequence). CDR3 length: 14 amino acids. The ends lost 5 bases at V and 8 bases at J; junction bases unmatched: 9. The CDR3, as DNA: TGTGCCAGTAGTCCTGACAGGGGGGCTTTCGGCTACACCTTC. This codes for CASSPDRGAFGYTF. The entire variable domain, with the rest obtained from reference TRBV19 and TRBJ1-2, is as follows: DGGITQSPKYLFRKEGQNVTLSCEQNLNHDAMYWYRQDPGQGLRLIYYSQIVNDFQKGDIAEGYSVSREKKESFPLTVTSAQKNPTAFYLCASSPDRGAFGYTFGSGTRLTVV.

This chain links TRBV14 with TRBJ1-1; D might be TRBD1 (5 bases). CDR3 length equals 15 residues. V dropped 4 bases and J dropped 1 base, with 13 bases sitting between them. Germline CDR1 SGHDN, CDR2 FVKESK. The CDR3 spells CASSRRSGANTEAFF. CDR3 DNA sequence: TGTGCCAGCAGCCGAAGATCCGGGGCGAACACTGAAGCTTTCTTT. The full variable domain, with the rest looked up from reference TRBV14 and TRBJ1-1, is EAGVTQFPSHSVIEKGQTVTLRCDPISGHDNLYWYRRVMGKEIKFLLHFVKESKQDESGMPNNRFLAERTGGTYSTLKVQPAELEDSGVYFCASSRRSGANTEAFFGQGTRLTVV.

The V call is TRBV9, the J call TRBJ2-3; D gene ambiguous. The CDR3 consists of 11 residues. The V gene's germline CDR1 is SGDLS and CDR2 YYNGEE. The V end lost 4 bases, the J end lost 6 bases, and 6 bases lay between the germline ends. The CDR3 sequence is CASSPHDTQYF. Written as DNA, the CDR3 is TGTGCCAGCAGCCCACATGATACGCAGTATTTT.

The J gene is TRBJ2-2, the V gene TRBV1; the table's D call, TRBD2, has no DNA check behind it. TRBV1 is noted as a pseudogene. The length of the CDR3 is 17 residues. CDR3 in DNA: TGCACCAGCAGCTCCTCCGGGGCGGGAGGCTACACCGGGGAGCTGTTTTTT. Encoded protein: CTSSSSGAGGYTGELFF.

V gene TRBV19 combines with J gene TRBJ2-2; the match to TRBD1 covers 7 bases. Germline-derived CDR1 and CDR2 are LNHDA and SQIVND (reference sequence). The junction had 11 bases not matched to a gene; V was cut back by 3 bases and J by 4 bases. The CDR3 totals 17 residues. CDR3 region: CASSMGVRHRGTGELFF. CDR3 bases: TGTGCCAGTAGTATGGGGGTTCGGCACAGGGGCACCGGGGAGCTGTTTTTT.

This chain joins TRBV10-3 and TRBJ2-3, with 8 bases matching TRBD1. V shed 10 bases and J 3 bases; nucleotides not matched to a gene: 6. The CDR3 extends over 13 amino acids. Germline CDR1 ENHRY, CDR2 SYGVKD. DNA for the CDR3: TGTGCCAACGGACAGGGACTGACAGATACGCAGTATTTT. Translation gives CANGQGLTDTQYF.

This clone was detected only a few times. This likely comes from a read error, as the CDR3 has no conserved phenylalanine or tryptophan at its end. No DNA is shown, since the ends of the CDR3 on it are uncertain; the CDR3 is the one TCRdb lists. The chain is built from TRBV6-5 and TRBJ2-7; no check of the table's D call, TRBD2, against the DNA was made. Germline V gene lookup returns CDR1 MNHEY and CDR2 SVGAGI. The CDR3 region is 9 residues in length, termini included. CDR3 residues: CARGRGPAK.

A word on this clone: A far more abundant clone sits one base away, making this likely a read error. The chain uses TRBV11-2 and TRBJ1-1; D unresolved. The germline CDR1 and CDR2 sequences are SGHAT and FQNNGV. This CDR3 comprises 13 residues. V gave up 1 base and J gave up 2 bases, with 5 bases separating them. The CDR3 nucleotides are TGTGCCAGCAGCTTAGTGGTAAACACTGAAGCTTTCTTT. It specifies CASSLVVNTEAFF. Looking up the rest from reference TRBV11-2 and TRBJ1-1 gives the full variable domain: EAGVAQSPRYKIIEKRQSVAFWCNPISGHATLYWYQQILGQGPKLLIQFQNNGVVDDSQLPKDRFSAERLKGVDSTLKIQPAKLEDSAVYLCASSLVVNTEAFFGQGTRLTVV.